These 21 T cell receptor beta chains came from one sample sequenced in a study of blood T cell repertoires in COVID-19 (dated by TCRdb to the early 2020s). The library was obtained by the immunoSEQ multiplex PCR assay. As stored in TCRdb, this immuneACCESS dataset retains in-frame rearrangements with V and J assigned. A fraction of the clones does not appear; measured against another copy, unresolved V genes explain less than half of the discrepancy, and the remainder lacks a known reason. The sample table contains around 250,000 clones; only one count was recorded for 80% to 90% of them. Jointly, the top ten make up 10% to 13% of the sample. Material for sequencing was peripheral blood. These receptors all come from a woman in her 70s with COVID-19, enrolled during active disease.

The V and J genes are TRBV5-5 and TRBJ2-1; a weak D match, TRBD2 (6 bases). Germline lookup yields CDR1 SGHKS and CDR2 YYEKEE (reference sequence). V lost 3 bases and J 0 bases, leaving 13 bases between the germline ends. This CDR3 has 16 amino acids. The CDR3 region is CASSWEAESSYNEQFF. DNA of the CDR3: TGTGCCAGCAGCTGGGAGGCGGAAAGCTCCTACAATGAGCAGTTCTTC.

The chain joins TRBV6-5 to TRBJ2-7; maybe TRBD2 (7 bases). V shed 6 bases and J shed 4 bases, with 16 bases lying between them. Germline-derived CDR1 and CDR2 are MNHEY and SVGAGI. This CDR3 is built from 14 residues. DNA of the CDR3: TGTGCCAGCAGCCGGGGGGACAACCAATACGAGCAGTACTTC. It codes for CASSRGDNQYEQYF.

The J gene is TRBJ2-1, the V gene TRBV9; 10 bases fit TRBD1. Germline assignment: CDR1 SGDLS and CDR2 YYNGEE. Unmatched junction bases numbered 11, after V lost 1 base and J lost 7 bases. The CDR3 spans 17 residues. The CDR3 is CASSVKYQGQGRNEQFF. CDR3 DNA sequence: TGTGCCAGCAGCGTAAAGTATCAGGGACAGGGGCGAAATGAGCAGTTCTTC.

As DNA, the CDR3 is TGCGCCAGCAGTGAAATGAGACCAGGCGGGGTCAATGAGCAGTTCTTC. This codes for CASSEMRPGGVNEQFF. The chain couples TRBV10-2 to TRBJ2-1; D might be TRBD2 (6 bases). With 3 bases removed from V and 6 bases from J, the gap between germline ends came to 18 bases. CDR3 length: 16 residues. In germline, CDR1 is WSHSY, CDR2 SAAADI.

The chain links TRBV7-9 to TRBJ2-1; 12 bases match TRBD2. The CDR3 has 16 amino acids. V lost 8 bases to trimming and J lost 5 bases; unmatched junction nucleotides: 10. Germline CDR1 SEHNR, CDR2 FQNEAQ (reference sequence). DNA of the CDR3: TGTGCCAGCCGCCGACTAGCGGGAGAGGTCAACAATGAGCAGTTCTTC. Amino acid sequence: CASRRLAGEVNNEQFF. The variable domain in full, with the rest retrieved from reference TRBV7-9 and TRBJ2-1, is DTGVSQNPRHKITKRGQNVTFRCDPISEHNRLYWYRQTLGQGPEFLTYFQNEAQLEKSRLLSDRFSAERPKGSFSTLEIQRTEQGDSAMYLCASRRLAGEVNNEQFFGPGTRLTVL.

The chain employs TRBV28 and TRBJ1-1; unclear D gene. V was clipped by 5 bases and J by 1 base, with 14 bases between them. The V gene's germline CDR1 is MDHEN and CDR2 SYDVKM. The CDR3 spans 15 residues. For the CDR3, the DNA is TGTGCCAGCAGTCTCCCGCGGGGTAGGAACACTGAAGCTTTCTTT. Its translation: CASSLPRGRNTEAFF.

This clone was counted once. CDR3 nucleotide sequence: TGTGCCAGCAGCAAGGGGACAGGGATTCCAGAGACCCAGTACTTC. It translates to CASSKGTGIPETQYF. The chain carries TRBV11-3 and TRBJ2-5; 9 bases fit TRBD1. This CDR3 comprises 15 residues. The V gene's germline CDR1 is SGHNT and CDR2 YENEEA. The V segment lost 5 bases and the J segment 4 bases; nucleotides outside the gene matches: 8.

The chain links TRBV12-3 or TRBV12-4 to TRBJ2-4; weak D call: TRBD2 (6 bases). This CDR3 spans 13 amino acids. V lost 5 bases and J 7 bases, leaving 12 bases between the germline ends. The CDR3 DNA reads TGTGCCAGCAGTCCCTCGGGGAGGAACATTCAGTACTTC. Translating gives CASSPSGRNIQYF.

The V gene is TRBV27, the J gene TRBJ2-1, with D maybe TRBD2 (6 bases). The germline CDR1 and CDR2 sequences are MNHEY and SMNVEV (reference sequence). This CDR3 spans 13 amino acids. The V end was cut by 3 bases, the J end by 10 bases, with 13 bases between. The CDR3 loop reads CASSFNGLKEQFF. CDR3 nucleotides: TGTGCCAGCAGTTTTAATGGACTAAAGGAGCAGTTCTTC.

The V call is TRBV18, the J call TRBJ1-3; D uncertain. Germline CDR1 and CDR2: KGHSH and LQKENI. The V gene lost 2 bases and the J gene lost 4 bases, with 12 bases spanning the gap. This CDR3 region has 15 residues. The CDR3 nucleotides read TGTGCCAGCTCACCAACCCCAGCGAAAGGAAACACCATATATTTT. It codes for CASSPTPAKGNTIYF.

CDR3 nucleotide sequence: TGTGCCAGCAGCTTCTTTGGGAGAATGGATGGCTACACCTTC. Translation gives CASSFFGRMDGYTF. This chain joins TRBV5-6 and TRBJ1-2; D call uncertain. With 2 bases removed from V and 6 bases from J, the gap between germline ends came to 14 bases. This CDR3 is 14 amino acids long. CDR1 is SGHDT, CDR2 YYEEEE, per germline.

The chain employs TRBV28 and TRBJ2-2, with TRBD1 matching over 12 bases. The V gene's germline CDR1 is MDHEN and CDR2 SYDVKM. J lost 3 bases, V lost 7 bases, and 6 bases had no gene match. The CDR3 covers 16 residues. The CDR3 nucleotides read TGTGCCAGCAAAACCGGGACAGGGGGCTACACCGGGGAGCTGTTTTTT. This gives the protein CASKTGTGGYTGELFF.

This clone was detected only a few times. J is TRBJ1-5 and V is TRBV7-8; D gene uncertain. The CDR3 length is 14 residues. Deletions cut 3 bases from V and 4 bases from J, with 10 bases between. Germline loops: CDR1 SGHVS, CDR2 FQNEAQ. This CDR3 is CASSFTTDNQPQHF. The CDR3 nucleotides read TGTGCCAGCAGCTTTACGACTGATAATCAGCCCCAGCATTTT.

The genes are TRBV11-2 and TRBJ1-5; 9 bases agree with TRBD1. In germline, CDR1 is SGHAT, CDR2 FQNNGV. With 5 bases clipped from V and 3 bases from J, the junction kept 11 bases outside the gene matches. This CDR3 region has 17 residues. The DNA of the CDR3 is TGTGCCAGCAGCCCAAGGGAGACAGGGGGAGCCAATCAGCCCCAGCATTTT. Its translation is CASSPRETGGANQPQHF.

In nucleotides, the CDR3 is TGTGCCAGCAGCCAGGGGGCGAAGACTCTCTATGGCTACACCTTC. As protein: CASSQGAKTLYGYTF. The genes are TRBV3-1 (or the pseudogene TRBV3-2) and TRBJ1-2, with D maybe TRBD1 (6 bases). The CDR3 totals 15 residues. Per germline, CDR1 LGHDT and CDR2 YNNKEL (reference sequence). Trimming left V 3 bases short and J 4 bases short, with 15 bases between.

The chain links TRBV19 to TRBJ2-1, with TRBD2 identical over 7 bases. The V gene end was trimmed by 5 bases and the J gene end by 3 bases; junction bases not matched to a gene: 10. The CDR3 has 16 amino acids. Looked up from germline, CDR1 is LNHDA and CDR2 is SQIVND (reference sequence). CDR3 loop: CASSESGTTDYNEQFF. In DNA form, the CDR3 reads TGTGCCAGTAGTGAATCCGGGACTACAGACTACAATGAGCAGTTCTTC.

The rearrangement joins TRBV5-4 to TRBJ1-5; no definite D call. Germline CDR1 SGHNT, CDR2 YYREEE (reference sequence). V dropped 4 bases and J dropped 9 bases, with 20 bases sitting between them. The CDR3 runs 15 residues. For the CDR3, the DNA is TGTGCCAGCAGCCTTGGAGGACGGGATGATCGGCCCCAGCATTTT. Residues: CASSLGGRDDRPQHF.

The chain is built from TRBV7-2 and TRBJ2-5, with 9 bases aligning to TRBD2. CDR3 length: 13 amino acids. J lost 11 bases, V lost 3 bases, and 7 bases had no gene match. Per the germline V gene, CDR1 is SGHTA and CDR2 is FQGNSA. The CDR3 sequence: CASSFGTSPKQYF. The CDR3 DNA is TGTGCCAGCAGCTTCGGGACTAGCCCTAAACAGTACTTC.

The J gene is TRBJ1-2, the V gene TRBV3-1 (or the pseudogene TRBV3-2), with D possibly matching TRBD1 (5 bases). This CDR3 contains 15 residues. V was shortened by 4 bases and J by 8 bases, with 20 bases between the two germline ends. Germline V lookup: CDR1 LGHDT, CDR2 YNNKEL (reference sequence). The CDR3 DNA reads TGTGCCAGCAGCCCGACACACAGGACGGCCACGGGCTACACCTTC. Translation gives CASSPTHRTATGYTF.

The chain combines TRBV19 with TRBJ2-7; 7 bases map to TRBD1. This CDR3 region has 15 residues. CDR1 and CDR2 from the germline V gene are LNHDA and SQIVND (reference sequence). V lost 4 bases, J lost 2 bases, and 8 bases stayed unmatched. CDR3 sequence (DNA): TGTGCCAGTAGTAGGGTCGGACAGGAGACCTACGAGCAGTACTTC. Its protein is CASSRVGQETYEQYF.

The genes are TRBV6-2 or TRBV6-3 and TRBJ2-7; 7 bases align to TRBD1. Unmatched junction bases numbered 12, after V lost 6 bases and J lost 4 bases. Germline CDR1 is MNHEY and CDR2 is SVGEGT. CDR3 size: 15 residues. This chain's CDR3 is CASSRRPGQNYEQYF. CDR3 in DNA: TGTGCCAGCAGCCGAAGGCCGGGACAGAATTACGAGCAGTACTTC.